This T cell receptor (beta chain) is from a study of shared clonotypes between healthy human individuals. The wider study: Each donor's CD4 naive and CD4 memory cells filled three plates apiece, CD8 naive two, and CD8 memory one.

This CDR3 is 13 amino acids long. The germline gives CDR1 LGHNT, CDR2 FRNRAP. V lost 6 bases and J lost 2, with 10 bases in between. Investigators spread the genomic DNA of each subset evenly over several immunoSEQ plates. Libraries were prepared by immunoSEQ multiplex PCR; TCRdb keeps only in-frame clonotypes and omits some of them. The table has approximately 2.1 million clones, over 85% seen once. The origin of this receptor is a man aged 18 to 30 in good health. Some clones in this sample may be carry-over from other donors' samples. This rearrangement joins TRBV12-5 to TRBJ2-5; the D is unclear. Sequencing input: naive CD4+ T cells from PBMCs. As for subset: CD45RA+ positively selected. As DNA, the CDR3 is TGTGCTAGTGGCTCTGGAGATCAAGAGACCCAGTACTTC. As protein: CASGSGDQETQYF.